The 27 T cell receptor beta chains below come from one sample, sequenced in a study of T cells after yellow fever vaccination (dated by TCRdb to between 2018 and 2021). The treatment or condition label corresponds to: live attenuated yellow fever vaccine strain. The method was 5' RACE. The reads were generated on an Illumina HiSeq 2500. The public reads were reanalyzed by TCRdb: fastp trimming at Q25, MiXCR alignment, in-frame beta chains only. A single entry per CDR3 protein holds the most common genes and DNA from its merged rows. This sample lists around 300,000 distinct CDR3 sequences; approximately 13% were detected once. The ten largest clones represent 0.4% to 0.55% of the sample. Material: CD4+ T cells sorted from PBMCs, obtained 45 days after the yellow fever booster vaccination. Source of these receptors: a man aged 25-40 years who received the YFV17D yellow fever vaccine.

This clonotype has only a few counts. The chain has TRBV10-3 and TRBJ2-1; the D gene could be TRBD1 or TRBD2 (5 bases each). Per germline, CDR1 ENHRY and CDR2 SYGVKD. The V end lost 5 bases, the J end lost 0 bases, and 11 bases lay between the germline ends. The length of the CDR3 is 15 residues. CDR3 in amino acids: CAISRDRPSYNEQFF. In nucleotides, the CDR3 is TGTGCCATCAGTCGGGACCGACCCTCCTACAATGAGCAGTTCTTC.

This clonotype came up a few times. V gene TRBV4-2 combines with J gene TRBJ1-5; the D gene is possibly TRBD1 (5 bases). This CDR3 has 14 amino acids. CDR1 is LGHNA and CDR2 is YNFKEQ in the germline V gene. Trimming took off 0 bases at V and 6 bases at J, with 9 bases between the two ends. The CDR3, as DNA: TGTGCCAGCAGCCAAGATCTAGGGGCTCAGCCCCAGCATTTT. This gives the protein CASSQDLGAQPQHF.

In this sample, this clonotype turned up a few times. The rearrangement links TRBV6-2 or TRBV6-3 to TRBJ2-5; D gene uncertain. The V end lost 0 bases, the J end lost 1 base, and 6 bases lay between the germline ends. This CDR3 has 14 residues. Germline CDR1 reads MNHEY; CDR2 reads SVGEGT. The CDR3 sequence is CASSYSASQETQYF. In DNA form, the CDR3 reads TGTGCCAGCAGTTACTCGGCCAGCCAAGAGACCCAGTACTTC.

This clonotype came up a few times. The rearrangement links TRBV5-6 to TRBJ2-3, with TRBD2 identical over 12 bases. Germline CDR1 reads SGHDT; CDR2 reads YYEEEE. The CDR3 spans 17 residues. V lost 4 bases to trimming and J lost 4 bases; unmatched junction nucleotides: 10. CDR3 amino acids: CASSRQTSGRGADTQYF. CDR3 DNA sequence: TGTGCCAGCAGCCGCCAGACTAGCGGGAGAGGGGCAGATACGCAGTATTTT.

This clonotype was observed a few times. Written as DNA, the CDR3 is TGTGCCTGGAGTCTAGCGGGAGGCCATGAGCAGTTCTTC. This codes for CAWSLAGGHEQFF. This chain links TRBV30 with TRBJ2-1; TRBD2 matches 11 bases. This CDR3 spans 13 amino acids. CDR1 is GTSNPN and CDR2 is SVGIG in the germline V gene (reference sequence). After removal of 2 bases from V and 8 bases from J, the junction contained 2 bases not matched to a gene.

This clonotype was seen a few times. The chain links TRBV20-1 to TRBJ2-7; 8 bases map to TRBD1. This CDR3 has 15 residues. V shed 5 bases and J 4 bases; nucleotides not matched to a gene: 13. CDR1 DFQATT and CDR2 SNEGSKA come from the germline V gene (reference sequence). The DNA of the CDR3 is TGCAGTGCTCGTAGAGCTACAGGGGGAAGGTACGAGCAGTACTTC. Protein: CSARRATGGRYEQYF.

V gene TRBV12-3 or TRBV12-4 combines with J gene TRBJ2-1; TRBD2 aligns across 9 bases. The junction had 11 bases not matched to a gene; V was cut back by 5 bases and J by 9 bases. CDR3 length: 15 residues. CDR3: CASSPTRGLAVEQFF. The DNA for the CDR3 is TGTGCCAGCAGTCCCACCCGGGGACTAGCTGTTGAGCAGTTCTTC.

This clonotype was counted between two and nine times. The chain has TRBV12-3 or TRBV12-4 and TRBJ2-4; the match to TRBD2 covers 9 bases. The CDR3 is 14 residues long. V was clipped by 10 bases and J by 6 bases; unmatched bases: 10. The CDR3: CANRFGTSRNIQYF. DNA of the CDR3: TGTGCCAACAGATTCGGGACTAGCAGAAACATTCAGTACTTC.

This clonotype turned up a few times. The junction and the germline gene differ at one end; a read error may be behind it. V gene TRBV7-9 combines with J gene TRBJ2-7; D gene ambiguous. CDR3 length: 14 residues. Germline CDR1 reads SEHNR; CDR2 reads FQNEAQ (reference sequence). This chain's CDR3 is CASSPDTGSHEQYF. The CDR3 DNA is TGTGCCAGCAGCCCCGACACGGGCTCCCACGAGCAGTACTTC. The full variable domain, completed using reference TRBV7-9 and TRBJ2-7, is DTGVSQNPRHKITKRGQNVTFRCDPISEHNRLYWYRQTLGQGPEFLTYFQNEAQLEKSRLLSDRFSAERPKGSFSTLEIQRTEQGDSAMYLCASSPDTGSHEQYFGPGTRLTVT.

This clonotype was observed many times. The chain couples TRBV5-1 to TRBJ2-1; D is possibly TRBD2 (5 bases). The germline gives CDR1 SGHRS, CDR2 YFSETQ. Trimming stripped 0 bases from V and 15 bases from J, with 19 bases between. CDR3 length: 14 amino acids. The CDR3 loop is CASSLEVSVPFRFF. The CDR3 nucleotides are TGCGCCAGCAGCTTGGAGGTTAGCGTGCCGTTTCGGTTCTTC.

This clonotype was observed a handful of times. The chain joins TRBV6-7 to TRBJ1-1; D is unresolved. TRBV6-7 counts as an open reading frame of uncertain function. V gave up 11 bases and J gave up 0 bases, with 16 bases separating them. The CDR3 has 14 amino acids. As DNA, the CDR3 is TGTGCCTTGAGGAGGGCGCGGGTGAACACTGAAGCTTTCTTT. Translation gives CALRRARVNTEAFF.

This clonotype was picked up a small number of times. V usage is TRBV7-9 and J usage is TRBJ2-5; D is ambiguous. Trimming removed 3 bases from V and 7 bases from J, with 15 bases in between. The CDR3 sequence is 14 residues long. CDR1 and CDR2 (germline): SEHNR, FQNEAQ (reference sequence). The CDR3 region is CASSLVHTVGTQYF. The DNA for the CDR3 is TGTGCCAGCAGCTTGGTACATACCGTTGGGACCCAGTACTTC.

CDR3 in amino acids: CASGRTTNTGELFF. In DNA form, the CDR3 reads TGCGCCAGCGGTCGGACGACGAACACCGGGGAGCTGTTTTTT. V gene TRBV5-1 combines with J gene TRBJ2-2; D uncertain. CDR3 size: 14 residues. Germline V CDR1 and CDR2: SGHRS, YFSETQ. The V gene lost 7 bases and the J gene lost 0 bases, with 10 bases spanning the gap. The whole variable domain, remainder taken from reference TRBV5-1 and TRBJ2-2, is KAGVTQTPRYLIKTRGQQVTLSCSPISGHRSVSWYQQTPGQGLQFLFEYFSETQRNKGNFPGRFSGRQFSNSRSEMNVSTLELGDSALYLCASGRTTNTGELFFGEGSRLTVL.

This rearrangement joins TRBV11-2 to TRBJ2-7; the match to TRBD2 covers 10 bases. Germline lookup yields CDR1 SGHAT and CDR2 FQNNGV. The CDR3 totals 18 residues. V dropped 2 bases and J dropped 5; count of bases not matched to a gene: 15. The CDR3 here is CASSLLRGASGRFHEQYF. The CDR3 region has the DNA TGTGCCAGCAGCTTACTTCGAGGAGCTAGCGGGAGATTCCACGAGCAGTACTTC. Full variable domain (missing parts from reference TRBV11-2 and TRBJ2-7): EAGVAQSPRYKIIEKRQSVAFWCNPISGHATLYWYQQILGQGPKLLIQFQNNGVVDDSQLPKDRFSAERLKGVDSTLKIQPAKLEDSAVYLCASSLLRGASGRFHEQYFGPGTRLTVT.

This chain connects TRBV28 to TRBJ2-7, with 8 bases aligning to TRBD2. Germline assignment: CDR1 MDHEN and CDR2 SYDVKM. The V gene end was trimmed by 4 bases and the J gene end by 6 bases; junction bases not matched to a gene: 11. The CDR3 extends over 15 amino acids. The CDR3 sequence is CASSSGGTYRSEQYF. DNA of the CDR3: TGTGCCAGCAGTTCGGGGGGGACCTACCGCTCCGAGCAGTACTTC.

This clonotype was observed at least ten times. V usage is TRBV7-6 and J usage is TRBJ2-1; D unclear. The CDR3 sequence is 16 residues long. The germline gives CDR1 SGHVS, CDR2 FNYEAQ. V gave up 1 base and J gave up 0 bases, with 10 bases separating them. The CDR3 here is CASSLEGSRSYNEQFF. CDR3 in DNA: TGTGCCAGCAGCTTAGAGGGTAGCCGCTCCTACAATGAGCAGTTCTTC.

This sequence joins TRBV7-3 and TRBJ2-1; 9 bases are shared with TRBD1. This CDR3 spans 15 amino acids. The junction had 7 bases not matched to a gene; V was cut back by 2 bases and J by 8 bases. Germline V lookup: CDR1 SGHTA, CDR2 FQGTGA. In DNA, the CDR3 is TGTGCCAGCAGCTTAGCACAGGGGGCTTACTATGAGCAGTTCTTC. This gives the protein CASSLAQGAYYEQFF.

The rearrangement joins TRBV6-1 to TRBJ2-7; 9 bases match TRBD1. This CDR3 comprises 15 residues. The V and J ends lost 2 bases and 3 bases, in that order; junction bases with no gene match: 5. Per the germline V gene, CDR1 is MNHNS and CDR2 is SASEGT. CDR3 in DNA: TGTGCCAGCAGTGAACCGGGACAGGGTTACTACGAGCAGTACTTC. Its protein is CASSEPGQGYYEQYF.

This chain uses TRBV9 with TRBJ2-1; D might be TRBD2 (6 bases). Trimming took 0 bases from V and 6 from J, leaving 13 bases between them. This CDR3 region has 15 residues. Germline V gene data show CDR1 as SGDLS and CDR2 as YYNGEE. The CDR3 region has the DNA TGTGCCAGCAGCGTAGACGGGAGATTGCGCAATGAGCAGTTCTTC. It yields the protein CASSVDGRLRNEQFF. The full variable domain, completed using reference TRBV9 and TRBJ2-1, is DSGVTQTPKHLITATGQRVTLRCSPRSGDLSVYWYQQSLDQGLQFLIQYYNGEERAKGNILERFSAQQFPDLHSELNLSSLELGDSALYFCASSVDGRLRNEQFFGPGTRLTVL.

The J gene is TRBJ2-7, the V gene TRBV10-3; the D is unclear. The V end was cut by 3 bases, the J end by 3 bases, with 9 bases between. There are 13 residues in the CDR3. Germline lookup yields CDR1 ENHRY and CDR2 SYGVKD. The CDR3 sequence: CAISDAVYYEQYF. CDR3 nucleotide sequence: TGTGCCATCAGTGACGCGGTGTACTACGAGCAGTACTTC.

The CDR3 DNA is TGTGCCAGCATCCTCGGGGAATACACCGGGGAGCTGTTTTTT. Translation: CASILGEYTGELFF. The chain couples TRBV12-3 or TRBV12-4 to TRBJ2-2; D is perhaps TRBD2 (5 bases). CDR3 size: 14 residues. The V end lost 7 bases, the J end lost 3 bases, and 12 bases lay between the germline ends.

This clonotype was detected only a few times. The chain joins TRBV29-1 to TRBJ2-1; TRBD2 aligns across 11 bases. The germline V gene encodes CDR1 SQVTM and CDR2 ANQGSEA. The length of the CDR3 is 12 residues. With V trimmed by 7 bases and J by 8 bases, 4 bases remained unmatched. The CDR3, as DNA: TGCAGCGCACTAGCGGGAGAACATGAGCAGTTCTTC. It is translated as CSALAGEHEQFF.

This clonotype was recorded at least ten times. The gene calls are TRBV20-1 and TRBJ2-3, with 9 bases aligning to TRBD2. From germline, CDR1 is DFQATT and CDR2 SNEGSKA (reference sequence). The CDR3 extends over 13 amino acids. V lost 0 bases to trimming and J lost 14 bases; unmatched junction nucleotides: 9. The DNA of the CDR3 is TGCAGTGCTAGAGAAGGACTTAGCGGGAGTAGGTATTTT. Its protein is CSAREGLSGSRYF.

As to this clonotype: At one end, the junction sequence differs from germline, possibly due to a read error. CDR3 DNA sequence: TGCTGTGCTAGAGGAGGGGGCGAAATCTCCTCCTACAATGAGCAGTTCTTC. Protein sequence: CCARGGGEISSYNEQFF. V usage is TRBV20-1 and J usage is TRBJ2-1; maybe TRBD1 (7 bases). CDR3 length: 17 residues. Germline V CDR1 and CDR2: DFQATT, SNEGSKA (reference sequence).

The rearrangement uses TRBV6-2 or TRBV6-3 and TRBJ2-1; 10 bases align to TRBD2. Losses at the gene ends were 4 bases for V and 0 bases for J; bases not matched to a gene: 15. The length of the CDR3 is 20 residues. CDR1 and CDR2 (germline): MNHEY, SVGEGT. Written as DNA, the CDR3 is TGTGCCAGCAGTTGGAGACTAGCGGGTTGGGAGAGGTCCTCCTACAATGAGCAGTTCTTC. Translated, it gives CASSWRLAGWERSSYNEQFF.

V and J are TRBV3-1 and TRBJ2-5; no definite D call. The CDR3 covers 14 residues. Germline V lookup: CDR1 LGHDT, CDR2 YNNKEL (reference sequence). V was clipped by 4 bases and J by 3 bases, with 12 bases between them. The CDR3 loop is CASSPPTWEETQYF. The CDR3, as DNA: TGTGCCAGCAGCCCTCCCACATGGGAAGAGACCCAGTACTTC.

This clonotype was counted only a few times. CDR3 amino acids: CSAGQGAQGIQYF. The CDR3 bases are TGCAGTGCTGGACAGGGGGCGCAGGGCATTCAGTACTTC. The chain employs TRBV20-1 and TRBJ2-4; 11 nucleotides align to TRBD1. Germline values: CDR1 DFQATT, CDR2 SNEGSKA (reference sequence). Trimming at V came to 5 bases and at J to 9 bases, leaving 6 bases not matched to a gene. The CDR3 is 13 amino acids.